One and the same sample provided the 7 T cell receptor beta chains below, sequenced in a study of T cell repertoires in cytomegalovirus infection. Using its own MiXCR run on the reads, TCRdb lists one record per CDR3 protein. The data hold about 920,000 distinct CDR3 sequences, with roughly 30% observed a single time. These receptors lack a known antigen. The material was cultured CD8+ T cells from PBMCs, obtained from culture after CMV antigen stimulation. The origin of the receptors is a human donor in good health (CMV status not recorded). Some clones in this sample may be carry-over from other donors' samples.

The sample holds a few counts of this clonotype. V usage is TRBV19 and J usage is TRBJ1-1; perhaps TRBD1 as D (6 bases). The CDR3 has 13 amino acids. CDR1 is LNHDA, CDR2 SQIVND, per germline (reference sequence). The germline V and J ends were trimmed by 8 bases and 1 base, with 11 bases remaining between them. The DNA for the CDR3 is TGTGCCAGTGGAACAGGGTGGAACACTGAAGCTTTCTTT. Translated: CASGTGWNTEAFF.

This chain links TRBV7-8 with TRBJ1-2; tentative D call: TRBD1 (5 bases). This CDR3 is 14 amino acids long. From germline, CDR1 is SGHVS and CDR2 FQNEAQ. V was trimmed by 7 bases and J by 1 base, leaving 13 bases between them. In nucleotides, the CDR3 is TGTGCCAGCATCGGAGGGGACCATAACTATGGCTACACCTTC. Amino acid sequence: CASIGGDHNYGYTF.

This chain uses TRBV27 with TRBJ2-1, with D unresolved. Germline assignment: CDR1 MNHEY and CDR2 SMNVEV (reference sequence). V gave up 3 bases and J gave up 9 bases, with 15 bases separating them. CDR3 size: 14 residues. The CDR3 loop reads CASSLRTPSSEQFF. The CDR3 coding sequence is TGTGCCAGCAGTTTGCGGACCCCTTCCAGTGAGCAGTTCTTC.

This clonotype occurred a few times. The chain has TRBV7-6 and TRBJ2-7; D is unclear. V was pared by 5 bases and J by 0 bases, with 11 bases between. This CDR3 has 14 residues. CDR1 and CDR2 (germline): SGHVS, FNYEAQ. CDR3 region: CASSPEGGSYEQYF. CDR3 bases: TGTGCCAGCAGCCCCGAAGGTGGCTCCTACGAGCAGTACTTC.

A few counts support this clonotype. The gene calls are TRBV6-4 and TRBJ1-1; D is possibly TRBD1 (5 bases). Per germline, CDR1 MRHNA and CDR2 SNTAGT. V was cut by 3 bases and J by 1 base, with 6 bases left in between. There are 13 residues in the CDR3. The CDR3 is CASSEGANTEAFF. DNA for the CDR3: TGTGCCAGCAGTGAAGGGGCGAACACTGAAGCTTTCTTT.

This clonotype was detected many times. The V call is TRBV4-3, the J call TRBJ2-7; D not certain. The CDR3 loop spans 16 amino acids. Trimming shortened V by 0 bases and J by 3 bases, and 15 bases separated the two germline ends. CDR1 and CDR2 (germline): LGHNA, YSLEER. CDR3 sequence reads: CASSQDRSQAIYEQYV. In nucleotides, the CDR3 is TGCGCCAGCAGCCAAGATAGGAGCCAGGCCATCTACGAGCAGTACGTC.

The chain joins TRBV5-6 to TRBJ1-2; D is uncertain. CDR3 length: 14 residues. Trimming removed 0 bases from V and 6 bases from J, with 12 bases in between. Germline V gene lookup returns CDR1 SGHDT and CDR2 YYEEEE. CDR3 nucleotide sequence: TGTGCCAGCAGCTTGGCCGGCAGAGAGGATGGCTACACCTTC. Its translation is CASSLAGREDGYTF.